This T cell receptor beta chain came from a study of blood T cell repertoires in COVID-19. Study-wide background: Donors in the United States, Italy and Spain gave samples during acute or convalescent COVID-19. Sample material is recorded as cDNA or gDNA derived from T cells, B-cell-depleted T cells, or PBMCs.

CDR1 SGHNT and CDR2 YENEEA come from the germline V gene. The CDR3 has 13 amino acids. Between the trimmed V and J ends, which lost 8 bases and 7 bases, there was a span of 15 bases. Authors' analysis steps: Amplifying reference gene primers gave estimates of nucleated cell counts. Repertoires were generated with immunoSEQ multiplex PCR, while TCRdb's copy carries only in-frame clones and drops some. The V and J calls and the clone size are those of that table, but D and trimming were determined from the DNA. The data contain about 200,000 clones, approximately 82% of them singletons. The material sequenced was peripheral blood. The receptor was isolated from a woman aged 35 to 49 with acute or convalescent COVID-19. The chain is built from TRBV11-3 and TRBJ2-1; the D gene is possibly TRBD2 (5 bases). This chain's CDR3 is CASSNFGENEQFF. The CDR3, as DNA: TGTGCCAGCTCGAACTTTGGGGAGAATGAGCAGTTCTTC.